These T cell receptor beta chains were read from a single sample in a study of T cells in Graves' hyperthyroidism and ophthalmopathy. One entry per CDR3 protein, called by TCRdb with MiXCR from the multiplex PCR reads. This table holds 300,000 to 450,000 distinct CDR3 sequences, 14% found once. The sequencing sample was made of blood. Every receptor here comes from a woman between 25 and 40 years old with Graves' ophthalmopathy. Each CDR3 is given with its conserved first and last residue. The D gene is left open where the match is weak. Clone size is shown for a subset of rows, as once, few, many or a class of expanded clone.

d_gene	abundance	v_gene	j_gene	CDR3nt	CDR3aa
TRBD2	many	TRBV28	TRBJ2-3	TGTGCCAGCAGAAGTTTAATGGGACTACACACAGATACGCAGTATTTT	CASRSLMGLHTDTQYF
.	few	TRBV7-2	TRBJ2-5	TGTGCCAGCAGCCAAGATTTCCGGGGGACCCAGTACTTC	CASSQDFRGTQYF
.	many	TRBV18	TRBJ1-2	TGTGCCAGCTCACCATATGACAGTAGCCCCTATGGCTACACCTTC	CASSPYDSSPYGYTF
.	many	TRBV28	TRBJ1-2	TGTGCCAGCAGTCCATCCCGGGGGCGGGTCTACACCTTC	CASSPSRGRVYTF
.	.	TRBV27	TRBJ2-1	TGTGCCAGCAGTTTATACCAGTCAGGGAACAATGAGCAGTTCTTC	CASSLYQSGNNEQFF
TRBD1	many	TRBV12-3/TRBV12-4	TRBJ1-6	TGTGCCAGCAGTAACGGAGGGGGCGCGGATTCACCCCTCCACTTT	CASSNGGGADSPLHF
.	many	TRBV10-1	TRBJ2-5	TGCGCCAGCAGTCACGGGGGACAAGAGACCCAGTACTTC	CASSHGGQETQYF
.	many	TRBV2	TRBJ1-6	TGTGCCAGCACCCCTGGGGGGGGATATTCACCCCTCCACTTT	CASTPGGGYSPLHF
.	.	TRBV29-1	TRBJ2-2	TGCAGCTCTTGGGGGCAACTGCAACGAGAACCCGGGGAGCTGTTTTTT	CSSWGQLQREPGELFF
TRBD2	many	TRBV6-1	TRBJ2-3	TGTGCCAGCAGTGAAGGACAACTAGCGGGGGTACCGGGTACGCAGTATTTT	CASSEGQLAGVPGTQYF
TRBD2	many	TRBV10-1	TRBJ2-5	TGCGCCAGCAGTGGGATAGCGGGGACCGAACAAGAGACCCAGTACTTC	CASSGIAGTEQETQYF
TRBD2	many	TRBV20-1	TRBJ2-1	TGCAGTGCTACAACCGGACTAGCGGGGGAGAATGAGCAGTTCTTC	CSATTGLAGENEQFF
.	.	TRBV6-4	TRBJ2-2	TGTGCCAGCAGTGACTCGGGTGACACCGGGGAGCTGTTTTTT	CASSDSGDTGELFF
.	many	TRBV12-3/TRBV12-4	TRBJ1-5	TGTGCCAGCAGTCAACTCTATCAGCCCCAGCATTTT	CASSQLYQPQHF
.	many	TRBV6-1	TRBJ2-7	TGTGCCAGCAGTGTCCCCCGGGTAGCGGACGCCGCCGAGCAGTACTTC	CASSVPRVADAAEQYF
.	many	TRBV2	TRBJ2-2	TGTGCCAGCAGTGAATTCTATGACACCGGGGAGCTGTTTTTT	CASSEFYDTGELFF
.	many	TRBV5-1	TRBJ2-2	TGCGCCAGCAGCTTGAGGGCCGACGTGACCGGGGAGCTGTTTTTT	CASSLRADVTGELFF
.	once	TRBV7-8	TRBJ1-1	TGTGCCAGCAGCCAAAACCCCGGGACCAACACTGAAGCTTTCTTT	CASSQNPGTNTEAFF
.	.	TRBV2	TRBJ1-3	TGTGCCAGCAGTTTGGACGGAACCTCTGGAAACACCATATATTTT	CASSLDGTSGNTIYF
.	.	TRBV5-4	TRBJ2-7	TGTGCCAGCAGCCCCGGATACAGAAGATCTTCCTACGAGCAGTACTTC	CASSPGYRRSSYEQYF
TRBD2	.	TRBV27	TRBJ2-2	TGTGCCAGCAGTTGGGGGGGTGGCACCGGGGAGCTGTTTTTT	CASSWGGGTGELFF
TRBD1	.	TRBV12-3/TRBV12-4	TRBJ2-3	TGTGCCAGCAGACGTCCGGGACAGGGGGCCGATACGCAGTATTTT	CASRRPGQGADTQYF
.	.	TRBV29-1	TRBJ2-1	TGCAGCGTTGAAGATCCGGGACGGCGGTCCTACAATGAGCAGTTCTTC	CSVEDPGRRSYNEQFF
.	many	TRBV27	TRBJ2-7	TGTGCCAGCAGTTTACAGTCAGTCGGGGTCAGCCTCCGGGAGCAGTACTTC	CASSLQSVGVSLREQYF
.	many	TRBV7-9	TRBJ1-4	TGTGCCAGCACATCCATCAATGAAAAACTGTTTTTT	CASTSINEKLFF
.	many	TRBV6-5	TRBJ2-7	TGTGCCAGCAGTTACCGACGAGGACTAAGATTGTGGGAGCAGTACTTC	CASSYRRGLRLWEQYF
.	many	TRBV12-3/TRBV12-4	TRBJ1-1	TGTGCCAGCAGTTTAGGTCTCGGGGGAATCCCTGAAGCTTTCTTT	CASSLGLGGIPEAFF
.	many	TRBV20-1	TRBJ2-5	TGCAGTGCTCGGACCCCCAGGCGGGGATTAAAAGAGACCCAGTACTTC	CSARTPRRGLKETQYF
TRBD2	many	TRBV6-1	TRBJ2-2	TGTGCCAGCAGGGCCCTAGCGGCCATAGGGGCCGGGGAGCTGTTTTTT	CASRALAAIGAGELFF
.	.	TRBV6-1	TRBJ1-5	TGTGCCAGCAGGAAAGGACAGTATCAGCCCCAGCATTTT	CASRKGQYQPQHF
.	many	TRBV2	TRBJ2-7	TGTGCCAGCAGTGATGGGGGGCTGCAGTACTTC	CASSDGGLQYF
.	.	TRBV4-1	TRBJ2-7	TGCGCCAGCAGCCAAGATTTGGTGCAGATCTACGAGCAGTACTTC	CASSQDLVQIYEQYF
TRBD1	many	TRBV7-9	TRBJ1-1	TGTGCCAGCAGCTCGGGACAGTGGAACACTGAAGCTTTCTTT	CASSSGQWNTEAFF
.	many	TRBV27	TRBJ2-1	TGTGCCAGCACGATCGGGGGAAGCTCCTACAATGAGCAGTTCTTC	CASTIGGSSYNEQFF
.	many	TRBV15	TRBJ1-3	TGTGCCACCAGCAGAGATGGCAGGGGCTCTGGAAACACCATATATTTT	CATSRDGRGSGNTIYF
.	.	TRBV6-2/TRBV6-3	TRBJ2-1	TGTGCCAGCAGTTTCGGCAGGGGAGGGTACAATGAGCAGTTCTTC	CASSFGRGGYNEQFF
TRBD2	many	TRBV6-5	TRBJ2-1	TGTGCCAGCAGTTACCTGAGAACTAGCGGGGGGTTATACAATGAGCAGTTCTTC	CASSYLRTSGGLYNEQFF
TRBD1	few	TRBV4-1	TRBJ2-7	TGCGCCAGCAGCCAAGATCGGGACAGGGGGCCTTGGGAGCAGTACTTC	CASSQDRDRGPWEQYF
.	few	TRBV19	TRBJ2-7	TGTGCCAGTATGGGGACAATAACCTACGAGCAGTACTTC	CASMGTITYEQYF
.	many	TRBV20-1	TRBJ1-1	TGCAGTGCTGGGGACGGCGTCGACACTGAAGCTTTCTTT	CSAGDGVDTEAFF
TRBD2	.	TRBV6-1	TRBJ2-5	TGTGCCACCCGGACTAGCGGCACGTCCTGGGTGCCCCAGTACTTC	CATRTSGTSWVPQYF
.	many	TRBV28	TRBJ1-2	TGTGCCAGCAGACTTTCAGGGGTCGGCTACACCTTC	CASRLSGVGYTF
.	many	TRBV12-3/TRBV12-4	TRBJ2-5	TGTGCCAGCAGTTCGGAGCCCCGAGAGACCCAGTACTTC	CASSSEPRETQYF
.	.	TRBV7-3	TRBJ1-1	TGTGCCAGCAGCTCGGCAAGAAACACTGAAGCTTTCTTT	CASSSARNTEAFF
.	.	TRBV6-2/TRBV6-3	TRBJ1-3	TGTGCCAGCAGGGATGCGGGGGGGCCTGGAAACACCATATATTTT	CASRDAGGPGNTIYF
TRBD1	many	TRBV7-8	TRBJ2-1	TGTGCCAGCAGCTGGGGACAGGGCGTCGATGAGCAGTTCTTC	CASSWGQGVDEQFF
.	many	TRBV6-1	TRBJ1-5	TGTGCCAGCAGGAAGGGGTTTAATCAGCCCCAGCATTTT	CASRKGFNQPQHF